The 15 T cell receptor beta chains listed next were all sequenced from one sample in a study of blood T cell repertoires in COVID-19 (dated by TCRdb to the early 2020s). The method was the immunoSEQ multiplex PCR assay. Held by TCRdb, this immuneACCESS table contains in-frame sequences only and omits some clones. Under half of the omission traces to an unresolved V gene where checked; the cause of the rest is unknown. This sample holds about 190,000 clones; more than 75% were observed only once. The ten largest clones take up less than 5.5% of the sample. Sequencing used peripheral blood. These receptors came from a human donor in a cohort sampled during active COVID-19.

The chain links TRBV5-1 to TRBJ2-5, with 8 bases aligning to TRBD1. This CDR3 region has 13 residues. In germline, CDR1 is SGHRS, CDR2 YFSETQ. Unmatched junction bases numbered 3, after V lost 4 bases and J lost 4 bases. In DNA form, the CDR3 reads TGCGCCAGCAGCATAGGACAGGGAGAGACCCAGTACTTC. Residues: CASSIGQGETQYF.

This clone was seen only once. The genes are TRBV7-2 and TRBJ2-7; weak D call: TRBD1 (6 bases). Trimming removed 5 bases at V and 1 base at J, with 12 bases between. This CDR3 is built from 14 residues. Germline CDR1 reads SGHTA; CDR2 reads FQGNSA. The CDR3 sequence: CASSPDRPSYEQYF. The CDR3, as DNA: TGTGCCAGCAGCCCCGACAGGCCTTCCTACGAGCAGTACTTC.

The chain is built from TRBV6-4 and TRBJ1-1; D is possibly TRBD1 (6 bases). V shed 5 bases and J shed 3 bases, with 13 bases lying between them. This CDR3 comprises 14 residues. CDR1 and CDR2 (germline): MRHNA, SNTAGT. CDR3 residues: CASSIRGGDTEAFF. The CDR3 nucleotides are TGTGCCAGCAGTATCCGAGGGGGGGACACTGAAGCTTTCTTT.

The rearrangement uses TRBV7-9 and TRBJ2-7, with TRBD1 matching 7 bases. The V and J ends lost 6 bases and 2 bases, in that order; junction bases with no gene match: 7. Per germline, CDR1 SEHNR and CDR2 FQNEAQ (reference sequence). The CDR3 contains 14 residues. The CDR3 DNA is TGTGCCAGCAGTCCAACAGGGGACACCTACGAGCAGTACTTC. It translates to CASSPTGDTYEQYF.

A few counts support this clone. J is TRBJ1-6 and V is TRBV30, with 7 bases identical to TRBD1. The CDR3 loop spans 13 amino acids. V shed 8 bases, J shed 3 bases, and the junction held 4 bases outside the gene matches. Germline CDR1 is GTSNPN and CDR2 is SVGIG (reference sequence). CDR3 loop: CAGRDSYNSPLHF. The DNA of the CDR3 is TGTGCCGGTCGGGACAGCTATAATTCACCCCTCCACTTT. The full variable domain, completed using reference TRBV30 and TRBJ1-6, is SQTIHQWPATLVQPVGSPLSLECTVEGTSNPNLYWYRQAAGRGLQLLFYSVGIGQISSEVPQNLSASRPQDRQFILSSKKLLLSDSGFYLCAGRDSYNSPLHFGNGTRLTVT.

V is TRBV11-3 and J is TRBJ2-1; 7 bases align to TRBD1. There are 15 residues in the CDR3. The V gene's germline CDR1 is SGHNT and CDR2 YENEEA. With V trimmed by 5 bases and J by 0 bases, 4 bases remained unmatched. As DNA, the CDR3 is TGTGCCAGCAGCCAAGGACAGGTCTCCTACAATGAGCAGTTCTTC. Protein sequence: CASSQGQVSYNEQFF. Together with reference TRBV11-3 and TRBJ2-1, the CDR3 gives the full variable domain: EAGVVQSPRYKIIEKKQPVAFWCNPISGHNTLYWYLQNLGQGPELLIRYENEEAVDDSQLPKDRFSAERLKGVDSTLKIQPAELGDSAVYLCASSQGQVSYNEQFFGPGTRLTVL.

This clone appeared a single time. The chain is built from TRBV28 and TRBJ2-7, with 11 bases aligning to TRBD1. Germline assignment: CDR1 MDHEN and CDR2 SYDVKM. Germline trimming cut 2 bases from V and 0 bases from J; bases unmatched to any gene: 0. The CDR3 spans 15 residues. CDR3 residues: CASSLGTGGSYEQYF. The CDR3, as DNA: TGTGCCAGCAGTTTAGGGACAGGGGGCTCCTACGAGCAGTACTTC.

The rearrangement links TRBV5-1 to TRBJ2-2; D possibly corresponds to TRBD1 (5 bases). Trimming stripped 0 bases from V and 7 bases from J, with 13 bases between. CDR3 length: 15 residues. Germline V gives CDR1 SGHRS, CDR2 YFSETQ. The CDR3 is CASSLGILGHGELFF. CDR3 coding DNA: TGCGCCAGCAGCTTGGGGATCTTGGGGCACGGGGAGCTGTTTTTT.

The chain has TRBV5-4 and TRBJ1-2; the match to TRBD1 covers 10 bases. V lost 4 bases to trimming and J lost 4 bases; unmatched junction nucleotides: 10. CDR3 length: 16 residues. Per germline, CDR1 SGHNT and CDR2 YYREEE (reference sequence). The CDR3 spells CASSPQGQGKIYGYTF. In DNA form, the CDR3 reads TGTGCCAGCAGCCCCCAGGGACAGGGGAAAATCTATGGCTACACCTTC.

The V and J genes are TRBV9 and TRBJ2-3; TRBD2 aligns across 7 bases. Looked up from germline, CDR1 is SGDLS and CDR2 is YYNGEE. The CDR3 runs 14 residues. Trimming removed 1 base from V and 5 bases from J; junction bases left unmatched: 4. CDR3 sequence reads: CASSVRGGGDTQYF. The CDR3 nucleotides are TGTGCCAGCAGCGTACGCGGGGGAGGAGATACGCAGTATTTT.

There are a few counts of this clone. The rearrangement uses TRBV19 and TRBJ1-5; 9 bases align to TRBD1. J lost 5 bases, V lost 4 bases, and 12 bases had no gene match. Germline V gene lookup returns CDR1 LNHDA and CDR2 SQIVND (reference sequence). This CDR3 contains 17 residues. The CDR3 region has the DNA TGTGCCAGTAGTACATCTCACAGGGGGCGGGTGGATCAGCCCCAGCATTTT. Translating it yields CASSTSHRGRVDQPQHF.

V gene TRBV7-9 combines with J gene TRBJ1-2; D unresolved. V dropped 4 bases and J dropped 8 bases, with 8 bases sitting between them. CDR1 is SEHNR and CDR2 is FQNEAQ in the germline V gene (reference sequence). The CDR3 is made up of 11 amino acids. CDR3 DNA sequence: TGTGCCAGCAGCTCTAATTTCGGCTACACCTTC. It translates to CASSSNFGYTF.

The rearrangement links TRBV18 to TRBJ2-4; the D gene is possibly TRBD1 (6 bases). The germline gives CDR1 KGHSH, CDR2 LQKENI. Trimming shortened V by 2 bases and J by 0 bases, and 23 bases separated the two germline ends. CDR3 size: 20 residues. For the CDR3, the DNA is TGTGCCAGCTCACCAATAGTCATCCGGGACAACTCTCTAGCCAAAAACATTCAGTACTTC. Its translation is CASSPIVIRDNSLAKNIQYF.

In this sample, this clone turned up once. The CDR3 sequence: CASSLVGVTREQYF. CDR3 DNA sequence: TGTGCCAGCAGCTTAGTTGGGGTGACTAGGGAGCAGTACTTC. The J gene is TRBJ2-7, the V gene TRBV7-2; tentatively, D is TRBD2 (6 bases). Germline CDR1 and CDR2: SGHTA and FQGNSA. The V and J ends lost 1 base and 7 bases respectively, with 14 bases between them. This CDR3 is built from 14 residues.

This chain connects TRBV28 to TRBJ1-2; TRBD1 is a possible D gene (5 bases). CDR3 length: 14 residues. V lost 5 bases and J 3 bases, leaving 13 bases between the germline ends. Germline CDR1 and CDR2: MDHEN and SYDVKM. CDR3 in amino acids: CASSSPGGDYGYTF. The CDR3 coding sequence is TGTGCCAGCAGTAGCCCCGGGGGTGACTATGGCTACACCTTC.